This TCR beta chain came from a study of tumor and adjacent non-tumor tissue in lung cancer. Study results and limitations: Shorter survival was associated with higher TCR diversity in tumors.

This sample's RNA came from whole unsorted tissue. This non-tumor lung sample came from over 3 cm beyond the tumor edge. Three rounds of nested PCR, following a modified ARM-PCR protocol, produced the TCRbeta library. Via MiXCR, TCRdb re-called the multiplex PCR reads, giving one row per CDR3 protein. Among about 77,000 distinct CDR3 sequences listed, around 80% were seen once. CDR1 is SGHAT, CDR2 FQDESV, per germline (reference sequence). The CDR3 contains 16 residues when both ends are counted. With regard to this clonotype: No antigen is known for it. In this CDR3 the conserved last residue, phenylalanine or tryptophan, is missing, so a read error is likely. The DNA is left out, because the CDR3 cannot be placed on it with certainty; the CDR3 is given as TCRdb lists it.

The sample taken for sequencing was distant non-tumor lung tissue. The clonotype originates from a man in his 70s with non-small cell lung cancer. The V gene is TRBV11-1, the J gene TRBJ2-1; the table calls TRBD2, which could not be checked here. The CDR3 here is CASSPLTSGKNNEQFC.